These T cell receptor beta chains were read from a single sample in a study of shared clonotypes between healthy human individuals. The assay was immunoSEQ multiplex PCR, and TCRdb's table has in-frame clones only and misses some. The table shows roughly 380,000 clones, with about 97% occurring only once. Sequenced sample: memory CD8+ T cells sorted from blood. The origin of the receptors is a man younger than 40 in good health. Each CDR3 is given with its conserved first and last residue. Fields, in order: CDR3 protein, CDR3 DNA, J gene, V gene, clone size, D gene. The D gene is left open where the match is weak. The size field is filled for only some rows; it gives once, few, many or a size class.

CDR3aa: CASSTKQGAMNTEAFF
CDR3nt: TGTGCCAGCAGCACCAAACAGGGGGCAATGAACACTGAAGCTTTCTTT
j_gene: TRBJ1-1
v_gene: TRBV5-4
abundance: once
d_gene: TRBD1

CDR3aa: CASSQGVVTYEQYF
CDR3nt: TGCGCCAGCAGCCAAGGGGTGGTGACCTACGAGCAGTACTTC
j_gene: TRBJ2-7
v_gene: TRBV4-1
abundance: -
d_gene: -

CDR3aa: CASSGTGGEQYF
CDR3nt: TGTGCCAGCAGCGGGACAGGGGGGGAGCAGTACTTC
j_gene: TRBJ2-7
v_gene: TRBV7-9
abundance: -
d_gene: TRBD1

CDR3aa: CASSEDRTNGYTF
CDR3nt: TGCGCCAGCAGTGAGGACAGGACCAATGGCTACACCTTC
j_gene: TRBJ1-2
v_gene: TRBV10-1
abundance: -
d_gene: -

CDR3aa: CATSPTGGTDGYEQFF
CDR3nt: TGTGCCACCAGCCCGACGGGAGGGACCGATGGATACGAGCAGTTCTTC
j_gene: TRBJ2-1
v_gene: TRBV15
abundance: -
d_gene: TRBD2

CDR3aa: CASSPRQGAGEQYF
CDR3nt: TGTGCCAGCAGCCCCCGACAGGGGGCGGGGGAGCAGTACTTC
j_gene: TRBJ2-7
v_gene: TRBV11-3
abundance: -
d_gene: TRBD1

CDR3aa: CASSLRRYEKLFF
CDR3nt: TGTGCCAGCAGTTTGCGACGATATGAAAAACTGTTTTTT
j_gene: TRBJ1-4
v_gene: TRBV28
abundance: -
d_gene: -

CDR3aa: CASSPRGQTYEQYF
CDR3nt: TGTGCCAGCTCACCAAGGGGGCAGACCTACGAGCAGTACTTC
j_gene: TRBJ2-7
v_gene: TRBV18
abundance: -
d_gene: TRBD1

CDR3aa: CASSIQRPGFGEQYF
CDR3nt: TGTGCCAGCAGTATACAACGGCCGGGGTTCGGAGAGCAGTACTTC
j_gene: TRBJ2-7
v_gene: TRBV25-1
abundance: -
d_gene: -

CDR3aa: CASSYAGEPETQYF
CDR3nt: TGTGCCAGCAGTTACGCGGGGGAACCGGAGACCCAGTACTTC
j_gene: TRBJ2-5
v_gene: TRBV6-6
abundance: -
d_gene: TRBD2

CDR3aa: CASSWTTSSYNEQFF
CDR3nt: TGTGCCAGCAGTTGGACTACGAGCTCCTACAATGAGCAGTTCTTC
j_gene: TRBJ2-1
v_gene: TRBV5-5
abundance: -
d_gene: -

CDR3aa: CASSLGYEQYF
CDR3nt: TGCGCCAGCAGCTTGGGTTACGAGCAGTACTTC
j_gene: TRBJ2-7
v_gene: TRBV5-1
abundance: -
d_gene: -

CDR3aa: CASSLTSGPTSTDTQYF
CDR3nt: TGTGCCAGCAGCTTAACTAGCGGTCCGACTAGCACAGATACGCAGTATTTT
j_gene: TRBJ2-3
v_gene: TRBV7-9
abundance: -
d_gene: TRBD2

CDR3aa: CASSLAAGGDEELFF
CDR3nt: TGTGCCAGCAGCTTGGCCGCAGGGGGGGACGAGGAGCTGTTTTTT
j_gene: TRBJ2-2
v_gene: TRBV5-6
abundance: once
d_gene: -

CDR3aa: CASSLEAGSPLRGGYTF
CDR3nt: TGTGCCAGCAGCTTAGAGGCGGGGAGTCCCCTAAGAGGTGGCTACACCTTC
j_gene: TRBJ1-2
v_gene: TRBV11-2
abundance: once
d_gene: -

CDR3aa: CASPSGNTGELFF
CDR3nt: TGTGCCAGTCCTAGCGGGAACACCGGGGAGCTGTTTTTT
j_gene: TRBJ2-2
v_gene: TRBV19
abundance: -
d_gene: TRBD2

CDR3aa: CASSLPGQVDEQFF
CDR3nt: TGTGCCAGCAGCTTGCCGGGACAGGTCGATGAGCAGTTCTTC
j_gene: TRBJ2-1
v_gene: TRBV5-4
abundance: once
d_gene: TRBD1

CDR3aa: CAAAKRAGASYEQYF
CDR3nt: TGTGCCGCGGCAAAGCGGGCGGGAGCGTCCTACGAGCAGTACTTC
j_gene: TRBJ2-7
v_gene: TRBV10-3
abundance: -
d_gene: TRBD2

CDR3aa: CSVGRNEQFF
CDR3nt: TGCAGCGTTGGCCGGAATGAGCAGTTCTTC
j_gene: TRBJ2-1
v_gene: TRBV29-1
abundance: once
d_gene: -

CDR3aa: CASSEKQGGTDTQYF
CDR3nt: TGTGCCAGCAGTGAAAAACAGGGGGGGACAGATACGCAGTATTTT
j_gene: TRBJ2-3
v_gene: TRBV6-1
abundance: -
d_gene: -

CDR3aa: CASSSRLSSYNEQFF
CDR3nt: TGTGCCAGCAGCTCCCGACTTAGCTCCTACAATGAGCAGTTCTTC
j_gene: TRBJ2-1
v_gene: TRBV11-2
abundance: -
d_gene: -

CDR3aa: CASRRTGVYNEQFF
CDR3nt: TGTGCCAGCAGGAGGACAGGGGTCTACAATGAGCAGTTCTTC
j_gene: TRBJ2-1
v_gene: TRBV11-1
abundance: -
d_gene: TRBD1

CDR3aa: CASSMWQGSDIQYF
CDR3nt: TGTGCCAGTAGTATGTGGCAGGGGAGTGACATTCAGTACTTC
j_gene: TRBJ2-4
v_gene: TRBV19
abundance: -
d_gene: -

CDR3aa: CASSIDGLSVGNGYTF
CDR3nt: TGTGCCAGTAGTATAGACGGGTTATCGGTTGGGAATGGCTACACCTTC
j_gene: TRBJ1-2
v_gene: TRBV19
abundance: -
d_gene: -

CDR3aa: CASSLGTDEQYF
CDR3nt: TGTGCCAGCAGCTTAGGAACTGACGAGCAGTACTTC
j_gene: TRBJ2-7
v_gene: TRBV7-9
abundance: -
d_gene: -

CDR3aa: CASSESGQNYGYTF
CDR3nt: TGCGCCAGCAGTGAGTCAGGGCAGAACTATGGCTACACCTTC
j_gene: TRBJ1-2
v_gene: TRBV10-2
abundance: -
d_gene: -

CDR3aa: CASSHRTGVHEQYF
CDR3nt: TGTGCCAGCAGCCACAGGACAGGGGTACACGAGCAGTACTTC
j_gene: TRBJ2-7
v_gene: TRBV6-5
abundance: -
d_gene: TRBD1

CDR3aa: CASSGLYEQYF
CDR3nt: TGTGCCAGCAGCGGGCTTTACGAGCAGTACTTC
j_gene: TRBJ2-7
v_gene: TRBV7-9
abundance: -
d_gene: -

CDR3aa: CASSRDRVSYEQYF
CDR3nt: TGTGCCAGCAGTAGGGACAGAGTCTCCTACGAGCAGTACTTC
j_gene: TRBJ2-7
v_gene: TRBV27
abundance: -
d_gene: TRBD1

CDR3aa: CASSLGRTGNQPQHF
CDR3nt: TGTGCCAGCAGCTTGGGCCGGACGGGCAATCAGCCCCAGCATTTT
j_gene: TRBJ1-5
v_gene: TRBV5-5
abundance: -
d_gene: -

CDR3aa: CASSEGLAGFYNEQFF
CDR3nt: TGTGCCAGCAGCGAGGGACTAGCGGGGTTTTACAATGAGCAGTTCTTC
j_gene: TRBJ2-1
v_gene: TRBV9
abundance: -
d_gene: TRBD2

CDR3aa: CASSFGTGGYTF
CDR3nt: TGTGCCAGCAGTTTCGGGACAGGTGGCTACACCTTC
j_gene: TRBJ1-2
v_gene: TRBV28
abundance: -
d_gene: TRBD1

CDR3aa: CASSLGLNEQFF
CDR3nt: TGTGCCAGCAGCTTAGGTTTGAATGAGCAGTTCTTC
j_gene: TRBJ2-1
v_gene: TRBV7-9
abundance: -
d_gene: -

CDR3aa: CASSLDRKLSGANVLTF
CDR3nt: TGTGCCAGCAGTCTCGACAGGAAACTATCTGGGGCCAACGTCCTGACTTTC
j_gene: TRBJ2-6
v_gene: TRBV27
abundance: -
d_gene: -

CDR3aa: CASSKDGAILNNEQFF
CDR3nt: TGTGCCAGCAGCAAAGACGGGGCGATATTGAACAATGAGCAGTTCTTC
j_gene: TRBJ2-1
v_gene: TRBV21-1
abundance: -
d_gene: -

CDR3aa: CSVGQGAYEQYF
CDR3nt: TGCAGCGTCGGACAGGGGGCCTACGAGCAGTACTTC
j_gene: TRBJ2-7
v_gene: TRBV29-1
abundance: -
d_gene: TRBD1